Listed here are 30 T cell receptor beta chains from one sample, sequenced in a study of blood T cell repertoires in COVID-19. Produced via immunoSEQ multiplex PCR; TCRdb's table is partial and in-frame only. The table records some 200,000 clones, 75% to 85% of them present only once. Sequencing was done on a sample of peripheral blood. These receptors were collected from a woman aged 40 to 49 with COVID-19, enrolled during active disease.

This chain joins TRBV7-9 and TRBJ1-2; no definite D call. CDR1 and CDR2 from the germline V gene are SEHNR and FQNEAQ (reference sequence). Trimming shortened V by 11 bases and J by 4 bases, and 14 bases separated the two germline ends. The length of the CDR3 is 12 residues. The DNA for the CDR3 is TGTGCCGGTTCTATAGTAAGCTATGGCTACACCTTC. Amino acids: CAGSIVSYGYTF.

The CDR3 spells CAISESKGLAGPDTQYF. DNA of the CDR3: TGTGCCATCAGTGAGTCGAAAGGACTAGCGGGCCCAGATACGCAGTATTTT. The J gene is TRBJ2-3, the V gene TRBV10-3; TRBD2 matches 11 bases. The trim removed 0 bases at V and 4 bases at J, leaving 6 bases unmatched. Per the germline V gene, CDR1 is ENHRY and CDR2 is SYGVKD. The CDR3 is 17 amino acids.

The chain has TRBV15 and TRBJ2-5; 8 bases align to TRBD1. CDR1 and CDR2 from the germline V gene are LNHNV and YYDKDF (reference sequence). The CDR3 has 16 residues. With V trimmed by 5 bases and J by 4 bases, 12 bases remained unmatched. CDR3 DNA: TGTGCCACCAGCTATAAAACCGGGACAGGCAGAGAGACCCAGTACTTC. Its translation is CATSYKTGTGRETQYF.

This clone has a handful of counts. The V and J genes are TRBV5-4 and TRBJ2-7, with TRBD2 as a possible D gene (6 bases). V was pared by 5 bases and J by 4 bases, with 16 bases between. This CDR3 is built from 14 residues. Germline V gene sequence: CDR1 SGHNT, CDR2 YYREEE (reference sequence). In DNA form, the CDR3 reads TGTGCCAGCAGTCCCCGCGGGAACACTTACGAGCAGTACTTC. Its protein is CASSPRGNTYEQYF.

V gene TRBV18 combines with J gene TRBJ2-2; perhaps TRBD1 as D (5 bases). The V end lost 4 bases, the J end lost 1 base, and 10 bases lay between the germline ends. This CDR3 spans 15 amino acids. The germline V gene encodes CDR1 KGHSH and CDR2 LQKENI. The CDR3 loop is CASSRTQENTGELFF. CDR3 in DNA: TGTGCCAGCTCACGGACACAGGAGAACACCGGGGAGCTGTTTTTT.

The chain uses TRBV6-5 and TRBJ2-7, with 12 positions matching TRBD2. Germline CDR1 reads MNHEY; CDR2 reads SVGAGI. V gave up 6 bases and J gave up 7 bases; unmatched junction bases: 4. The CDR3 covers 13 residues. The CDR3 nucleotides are TGTGCCAGCAGCCGTGGACTAGCGGGGGAGCAGTACGTC. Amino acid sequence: CASSRGLAGEQYV.

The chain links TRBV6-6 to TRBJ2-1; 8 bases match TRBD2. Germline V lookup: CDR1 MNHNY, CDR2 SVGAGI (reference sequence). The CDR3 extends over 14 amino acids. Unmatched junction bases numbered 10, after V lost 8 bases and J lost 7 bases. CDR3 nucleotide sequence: TGTGCCAGCCATAATAGCGGGACTAGGAATGAGCAGTTCTTC. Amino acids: CASHNSGTRNEQFF.

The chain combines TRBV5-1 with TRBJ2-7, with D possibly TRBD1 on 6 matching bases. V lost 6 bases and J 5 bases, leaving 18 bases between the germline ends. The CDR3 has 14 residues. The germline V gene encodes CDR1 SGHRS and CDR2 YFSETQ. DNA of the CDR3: TGCGCCAGCAAAAGTGCAGGGGCGAACCACGAGCAGTACTTC. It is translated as CASKSAGANHEQYF.

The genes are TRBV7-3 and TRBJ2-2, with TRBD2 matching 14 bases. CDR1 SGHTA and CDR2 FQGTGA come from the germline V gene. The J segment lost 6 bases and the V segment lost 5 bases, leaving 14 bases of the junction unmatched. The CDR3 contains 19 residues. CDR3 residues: CASSALGLAGVRGAGELFF. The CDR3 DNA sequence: TGTGCCAGCAGCGCCTTGGGACTAGCGGGAGTACGTGGGGCCGGGGAGCTGTTTTTT.

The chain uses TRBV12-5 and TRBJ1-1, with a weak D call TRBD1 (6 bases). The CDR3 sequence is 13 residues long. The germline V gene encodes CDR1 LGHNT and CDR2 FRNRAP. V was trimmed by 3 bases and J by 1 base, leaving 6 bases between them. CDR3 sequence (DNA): TGTGCTAGTGGTTTAGGGGGGAACACTGAAGCTTTCTTT. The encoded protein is CASGLGGNTEAFF.

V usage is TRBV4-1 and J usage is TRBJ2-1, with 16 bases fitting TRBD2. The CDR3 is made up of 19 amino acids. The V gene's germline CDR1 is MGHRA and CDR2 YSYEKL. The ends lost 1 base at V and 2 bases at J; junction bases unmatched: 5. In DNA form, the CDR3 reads TGCGCCAGCAGCCAAGTCCCGGGACTAGCGGGAGGGGCCTACAATGAGCAGTTCTTC. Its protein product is CASSQVPGLAGGAYNEQFF.

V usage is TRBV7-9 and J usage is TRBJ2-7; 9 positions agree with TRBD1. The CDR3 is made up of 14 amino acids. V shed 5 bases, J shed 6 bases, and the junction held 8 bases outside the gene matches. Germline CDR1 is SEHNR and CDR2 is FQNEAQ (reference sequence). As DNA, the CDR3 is TGTGCCAGCAGCCCGGGACAGGGAAGGGTCGAGCAGTACTTC. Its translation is CASSPGQGRVEQYF.

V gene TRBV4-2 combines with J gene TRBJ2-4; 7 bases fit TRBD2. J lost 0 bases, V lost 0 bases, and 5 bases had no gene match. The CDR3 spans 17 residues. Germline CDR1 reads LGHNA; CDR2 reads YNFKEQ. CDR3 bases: TGTGCCAGCAGCCAAGATGAGGCTAGCGGAGCCAAAAACATTCAGTACTTC. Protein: CASSQDEASGAKNIQYF.

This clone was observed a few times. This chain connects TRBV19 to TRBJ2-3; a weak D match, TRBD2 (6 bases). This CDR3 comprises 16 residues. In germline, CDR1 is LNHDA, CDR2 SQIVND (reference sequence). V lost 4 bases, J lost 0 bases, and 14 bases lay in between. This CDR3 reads CASSSAGGSSTDTQYF. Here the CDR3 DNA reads TGTGCCAGTAGTAGTGCCGGGGGTAGTAGCACAGATACGCAGTATTTT. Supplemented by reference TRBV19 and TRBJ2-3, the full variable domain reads DGGITQSPKYLFRKEGQNVTLSCEQNLNHDAMYWYRQDPGQGLRLIYYSQIVNDFQKGDIAEGYSVSREKKESFPLTVTSAQKNPTAFYLCASSSAGGSSTDTQYFGPGTRLTVL.

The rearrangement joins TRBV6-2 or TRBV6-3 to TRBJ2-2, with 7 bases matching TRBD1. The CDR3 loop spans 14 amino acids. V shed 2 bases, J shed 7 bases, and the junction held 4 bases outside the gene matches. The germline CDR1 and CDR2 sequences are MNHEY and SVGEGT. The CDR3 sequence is CASSYRQGGGELFF. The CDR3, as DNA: TGTGCCAGCAGTTACAGACAGGGCGGCGGGGAGCTGTTTTTT.

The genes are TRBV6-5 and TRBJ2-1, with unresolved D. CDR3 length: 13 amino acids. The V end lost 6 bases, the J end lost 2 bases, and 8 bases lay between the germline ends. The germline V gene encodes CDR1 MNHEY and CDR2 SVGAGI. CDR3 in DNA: TGTGCCAGCAGCCGACTGGCCTACAATGAGCAGTTCTTC. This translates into CASSRLAYNEQFF.

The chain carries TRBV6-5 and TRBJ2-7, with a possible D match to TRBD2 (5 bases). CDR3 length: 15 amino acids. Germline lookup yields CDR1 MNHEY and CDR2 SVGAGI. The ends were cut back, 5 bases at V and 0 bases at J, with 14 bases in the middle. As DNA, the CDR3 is TGTGCCAGCAGTCAACCGCCCGGACTCTCCTACGAGCAGTACTTC. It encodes CASSQPPGLSYEQYF.

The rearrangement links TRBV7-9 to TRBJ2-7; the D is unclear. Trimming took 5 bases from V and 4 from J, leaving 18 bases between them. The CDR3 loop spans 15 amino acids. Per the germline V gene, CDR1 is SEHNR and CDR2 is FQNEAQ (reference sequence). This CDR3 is CASSERLGRRYEQYF. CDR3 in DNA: TGTGCCAGCAGCGAAAGGTTGGGCCGACGGTACGAGCAGTACTTC.

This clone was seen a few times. The CDR3 spells CAWSGTGSYEQYF. CDR3 DNA: TGTGCCTGGAGCGGGACAGGGTCCTACGAGCAGTACTTC. The V and J genes are TRBV30 and TRBJ2-7, with 9 bases matching TRBD1. J was trimmed by 1 base and V by 3 bases; bases with no gene match: 1. This CDR3 comprises 13 residues. Germline CDR1 reads GTSNPN; CDR2 reads SVGIG (reference sequence).

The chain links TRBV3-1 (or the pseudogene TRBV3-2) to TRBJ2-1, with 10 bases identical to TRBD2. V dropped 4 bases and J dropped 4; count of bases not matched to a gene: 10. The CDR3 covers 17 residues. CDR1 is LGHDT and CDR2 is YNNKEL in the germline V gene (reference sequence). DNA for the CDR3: TGTGCCAGCAGCCTAAGACCCGGACTAGCGGTTTACAATGAGCAGTTCTTC. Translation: CASSLRPGLAVYNEQFF.

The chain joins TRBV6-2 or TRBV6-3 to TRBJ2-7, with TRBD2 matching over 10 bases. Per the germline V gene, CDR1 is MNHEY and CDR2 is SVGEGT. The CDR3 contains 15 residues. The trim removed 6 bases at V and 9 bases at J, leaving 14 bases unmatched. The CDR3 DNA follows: TGTGCCAGCAGCGATCGACTAGCGGGCCCGCAGGGGCAGTACTTC. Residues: CASSDRLAGPQGQYF.

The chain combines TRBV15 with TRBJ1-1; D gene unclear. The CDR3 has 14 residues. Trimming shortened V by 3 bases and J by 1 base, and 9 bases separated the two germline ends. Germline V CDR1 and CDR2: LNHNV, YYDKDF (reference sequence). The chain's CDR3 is CATSRGVQNTEAFF. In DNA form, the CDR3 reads TGTGCCACCAGCAGGGGAGTACAGAACACTGAAGCTTTCTTT.

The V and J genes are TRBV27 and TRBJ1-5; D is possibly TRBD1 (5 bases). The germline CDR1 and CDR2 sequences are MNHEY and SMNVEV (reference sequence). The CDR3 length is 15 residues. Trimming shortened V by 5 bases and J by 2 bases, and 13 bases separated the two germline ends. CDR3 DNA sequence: TGTGCCAGCAGTGGACGGGACTTTCGCAATCAGCCCCAGCATTTT. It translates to CASSGRDFRNQPQHF.

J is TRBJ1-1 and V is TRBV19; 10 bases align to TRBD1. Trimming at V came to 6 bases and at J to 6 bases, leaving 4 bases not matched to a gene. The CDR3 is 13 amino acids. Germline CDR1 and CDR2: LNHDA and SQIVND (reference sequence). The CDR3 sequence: CASSRQGAAEAFF. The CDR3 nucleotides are TGTGCCAGTAGCAGACAGGGGGCTGCTGAAGCTTTCTTT.

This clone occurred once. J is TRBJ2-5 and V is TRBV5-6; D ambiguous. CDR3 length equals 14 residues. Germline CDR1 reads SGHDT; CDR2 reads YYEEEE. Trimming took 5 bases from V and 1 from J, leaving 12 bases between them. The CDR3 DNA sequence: TGTGCCAGCAGTACCGGAAGCGTCCAAGAGACCCAGTACTTC. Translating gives CASSTGSVQETQYF.

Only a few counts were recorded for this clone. The CDR3 DNA is TGTGCCAGCAGCTCGACGACCGACAGGGCGGGGAGGGCTTTCTTT. This gives the protein CASSSTTDRAGRAFF. V gene TRBV7-9 combines with J gene TRBJ1-1; 7 nucleotides agree with TRBD1. V shed 4 bases, J shed 11 bases, and the junction held 16 bases outside the gene matches. The CDR3 consists of 15 residues. The germline gives CDR1 SEHNR, CDR2 FQNEAQ (reference sequence).

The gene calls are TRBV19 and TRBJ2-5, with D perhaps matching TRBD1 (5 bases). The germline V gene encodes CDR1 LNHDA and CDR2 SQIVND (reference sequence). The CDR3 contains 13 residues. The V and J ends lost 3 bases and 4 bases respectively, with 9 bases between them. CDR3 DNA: TGTGCCAGTAGTATTGCAAGGGGAGAGACCCAGTACTTC. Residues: CASSIARGETQYF. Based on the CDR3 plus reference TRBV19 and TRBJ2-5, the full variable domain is DGGITQSPKYLFRKEGQNVTLSCEQNLNHDAMYWYRQDPGQGLRLIYYSQIVNDFQKGDIAEGYSVSREKKESFPLTVTSAQKNPTAFYLCASSIARGETQYFGPGTRLLVL.

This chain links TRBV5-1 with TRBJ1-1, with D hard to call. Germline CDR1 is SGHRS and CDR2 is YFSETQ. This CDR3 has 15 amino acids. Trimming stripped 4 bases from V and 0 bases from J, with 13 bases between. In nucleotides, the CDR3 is TGCGCCAGCAGCCCCCTGGCGGGGTTGAACACTGAAGCTTTCTTT. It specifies CASSPLAGLNTEAFF.

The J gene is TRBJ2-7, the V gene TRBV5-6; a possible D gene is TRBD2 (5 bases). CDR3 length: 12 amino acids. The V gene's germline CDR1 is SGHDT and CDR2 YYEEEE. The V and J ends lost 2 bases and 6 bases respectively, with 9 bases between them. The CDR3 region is CASSFTGGEQYV. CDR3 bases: TGTGCCAGCAGCTTTACCGGAGGCGAGCAGTACGTC.

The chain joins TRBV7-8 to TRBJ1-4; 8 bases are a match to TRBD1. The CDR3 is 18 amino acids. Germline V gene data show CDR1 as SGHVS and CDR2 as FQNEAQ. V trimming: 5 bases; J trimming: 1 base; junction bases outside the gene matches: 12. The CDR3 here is CASSPQTGVFGTNEKLFF. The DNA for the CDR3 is TGTGCCAGCAGCCCACAGACAGGGGTCTTCGGAACTAATGAAAAACTGTTTTTT.